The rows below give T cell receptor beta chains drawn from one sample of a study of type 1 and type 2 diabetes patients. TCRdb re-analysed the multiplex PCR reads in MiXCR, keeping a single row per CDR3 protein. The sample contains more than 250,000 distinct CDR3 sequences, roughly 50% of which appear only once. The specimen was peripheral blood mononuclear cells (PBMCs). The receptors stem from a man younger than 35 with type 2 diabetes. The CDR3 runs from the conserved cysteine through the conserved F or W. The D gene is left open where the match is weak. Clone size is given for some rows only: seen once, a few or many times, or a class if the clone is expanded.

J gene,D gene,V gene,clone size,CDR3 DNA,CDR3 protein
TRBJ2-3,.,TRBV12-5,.,TGTGCTAGTGGTTTGCCCATGGGCACAGATACGCAGTATTTT,CASGLPMGTDTQYF
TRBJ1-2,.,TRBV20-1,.,TGCAGTGCTAGAGATCTGAGGGATGACTATGGCTACACCTTC,CSARDLRDDYGYTF
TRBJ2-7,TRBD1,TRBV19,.,TGTGCCAGTAGTCCATCCGGGACAGTCAACGAGCAGTACTTC,CASSPSGTVNEQYF
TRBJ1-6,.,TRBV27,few,TGTGCCAGCAGTTTGGCTGGTTCACCCCTCCACTTT,CASSLAGSPLHF
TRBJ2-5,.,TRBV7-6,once,TGTGCCAGCACCTGGGGGGACAGAGATCGAGAGACCCAGCACTTC,CASTWGDRDRETQHF
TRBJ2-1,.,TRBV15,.,TGTGCCACCAGCAGAGAGAGGACGGCCTACAGCTCCTACAATGAGCAGTTCTTC,CATSRERTAYSSYNEQFF
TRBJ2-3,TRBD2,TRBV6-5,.,TGTGCCAGCAGCCACACTAGCGGGGGACCCACAGATACGCAGTATTTT,CASSHTSGGPTDTQYF
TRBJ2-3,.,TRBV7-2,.,TGTGCCAGCAGCTTAGGGAGGCAGGGAGATACGCAGTATTTT,CASSLGRQGDTQYF
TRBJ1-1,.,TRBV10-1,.,TGCGCCAGCAGCTTGGCCGGAGAGCCGTGGGGCACTGAAGCTTTCTTT,CASSLAGEPWGTEAFF
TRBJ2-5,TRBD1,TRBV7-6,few,TGTGCCAGCAGTCTCATCGACAGGGCGGAAGAGACCCAGTACTTC,CASSLIDRAEETQYF
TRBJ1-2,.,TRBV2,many,TGTGCCAGCAGTGAATGGACACACGTCGGCTACACCTTC,CASSEWTHVGYTF
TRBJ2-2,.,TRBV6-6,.,TGTGCCAGCAGTTACTCAGACAGACCGAACACCGGGGAGCTGTTTTTT,CASSYSDRPNTGELFF
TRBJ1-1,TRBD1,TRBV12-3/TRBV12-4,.,TGTGCCAGCACCGGACAGGGAAAGGCTGCGAACACTGAAGCTTTCTTT,CASTGQGKAANTEAFF
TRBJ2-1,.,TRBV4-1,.,TGCGCCAGCAGCCAAGCCCCCGGCGCGGGGATATACAATGAGCAGTTCTTC,CASSQAPGAGIYNEQFF
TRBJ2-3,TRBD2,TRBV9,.,TGTGCCAGCAGCTCAGGGGCTAGCGGGGGTACGCAGTATTTT,CASSSGASGGTQYF